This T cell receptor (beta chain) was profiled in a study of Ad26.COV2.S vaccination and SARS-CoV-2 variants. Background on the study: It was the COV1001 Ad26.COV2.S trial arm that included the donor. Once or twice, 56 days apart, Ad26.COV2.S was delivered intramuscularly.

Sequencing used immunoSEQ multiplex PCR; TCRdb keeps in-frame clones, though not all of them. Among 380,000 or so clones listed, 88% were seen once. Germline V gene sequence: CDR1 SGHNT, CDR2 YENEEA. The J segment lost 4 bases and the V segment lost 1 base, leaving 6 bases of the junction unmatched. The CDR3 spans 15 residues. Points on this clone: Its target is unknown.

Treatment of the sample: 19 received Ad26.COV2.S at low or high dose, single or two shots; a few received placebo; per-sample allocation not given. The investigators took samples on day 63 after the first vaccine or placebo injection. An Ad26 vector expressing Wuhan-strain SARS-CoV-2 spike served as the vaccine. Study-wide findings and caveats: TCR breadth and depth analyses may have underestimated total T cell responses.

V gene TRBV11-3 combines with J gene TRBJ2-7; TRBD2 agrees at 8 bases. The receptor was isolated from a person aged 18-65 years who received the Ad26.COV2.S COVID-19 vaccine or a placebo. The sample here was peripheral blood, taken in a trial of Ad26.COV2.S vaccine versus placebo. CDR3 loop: CASSLAAGGFYEQYF. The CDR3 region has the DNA TGTGCCAGCAGCTTAGCGGCGGGAGGATTTTACGAGCAGTACTTC.